The 17 T cell receptor beta chains in this list originate from one sample, sequenced in a study of T cells in Graves' hyperthyroidism and ophthalmopathy. Regions amplified from RNA transcripts were the TCR beta CDR3 regions. TCR CDR3 regions were first amplified by RT-PCR with HTBI primers. TCRdb analysed the multiplex PCR reads with MiXCR anew, one entry per CDR3 protein. The sample lists about 480,000 distinct CDR3 sequences; roughly 24% were seen once. Sequencing used blood. The receptor source for this set is a woman aged 25 to 45 with Graves' ophthalmopathy.

This clonotype was recorded a few times. The CDR3 loop reads CASSSTGVRETQYF. The CDR3 nucleotides read TGTGCCAGCAGCTCCACAGGGGTTCGGGAGACCCAGTACTTC. This sequence joins TRBV7-9 and TRBJ2-5; 7 bases align to TRBD1. The CDR3 runs 14 residues. The V gene end was trimmed by 4 bases and the J gene end by 5 bases; junction bases not matched to a gene: 7. CDR1 is SEHNR, CDR2 FQNEAQ, per germline (reference sequence).

This clonotype appeared many times. The V gene is TRBV11-2, the J gene TRBJ2-5; D is unresolved. CDR1 and CDR2 from the germline V gene are SGHAT and FQNNGV. The CDR3 runs 13 residues. V lost 5 bases and J 3 bases, leaving 10 bases between the germline ends. CDR3 amino acids: CASSPVQKETQYF. The CDR3 nucleotides are TGTGCCAGCAGCCCAGTACAAAAAGAGACCCAGTACTTC.

This clonotype was counted only a few times. This chain uses TRBV7-9 with TRBJ2-5; weak D call: TRBD2 (5 bases). Trimming pared 2 bases from V and 2 bases from J, leaving 9 bases between. Looked up from germline, CDR1 is SEHNR and CDR2 is FQNEAQ (reference sequence). The CDR3 consists of 14 residues. CDR3: CASSLTSNQETQYF. The CDR3 DNA follows: TGTGCCAGCAGCTTAACTAGTAATCAAGAGACCCAGTACTTC.

This rearrangement joins TRBV11-1 to TRBJ1-3; D remains unclear. The CDR3 sequence is 17 residues long. V was clipped by 2 bases and J by 0 bases, with 14 bases between them. Germline assignment: CDR1 SGHAT and CDR2 FQDESV (reference sequence). The CDR3 loop reads CASSLPILRSSGNTIYF. The CDR3 region has the DNA TGTGCCAGCAGCTTACCGATCCTCAGAAGCTCTGGAAACACCATATATTTT.

The genes are TRBV12-3 or TRBV12-4 and TRBJ2-7; the match to TRBD1 covers 8 bases. V shed 3 bases and J 3 bases; nucleotides not matched to a gene: 4. There are 14 residues in the CDR3. CDR3 sequence: CASSFQGAYYEQYF. For the CDR3, the DNA is TGTGCCAGCAGTTTCCAGGGGGCGTACTACGAGCAGTACTTC.

This clonotype was seen repeatedly, ten times or more. V gene TRBV6-2 or TRBV6-3 combines with J gene TRBJ2-7, with 10 bases identical to TRBD2. The V gene's germline CDR1 is MNHEY and CDR2 SVGEGT. This CDR3 spans 15 amino acids. With V trimmed by 4 bases and J by 6 bases, 9 bases remained unmatched. CDR3 coding DNA: TGTGCCAGCAGTTCAGCGGGGGGGCCTCCGGTCGAGCAGTACTTC. Its translation: CASSSAGGPPVEQYF.

The V call is TRBV18, the J call TRBJ2-7; D could derive from TRBD1 or TRBD2 (6 bases each). CDR3 size: 15 residues. Per germline, CDR1 KGHSH and CDR2 LQKENI. The V end was cut by 3 bases, the J end by 7 bases, with 19 bases between. The CDR3, as DNA: TGTGCCAGCTCACCGCAGGGAGGCCCCCAGGGGGAGCAGTACTTC. Translation gives CASSPQGGPQGEQYF.

Many counts were recorded for this clonotype. This chain links TRBV6-5 with TRBJ2-5, with 7 nucleotides matching TRBD1. From germline, CDR1 is MNHEY and CDR2 SVGAGI. With 2 bases clipped from V and 5 bases from J, the junction kept 8 bases outside the gene matches. The length of the CDR3 is 15 residues. The CDR3 spells CASSYPGGTRETQYF. CDR3 nucleotide sequence: TGTGCCAGCAGTTACCCAGGGGGAACACGGGAGACCCAGTACTTC.

This clonotype was counted many times. This sequence joins TRBV12-3 or TRBV12-4 and TRBJ2-5; TRBD1 aligns across 7 bases. The CDR3 is 14 amino acids. With 6 bases clipped from V and 2 bases from J, the junction kept 6 bases outside the gene matches. CDR3 coding DNA: TGTGCCAGCAGCCAAGACAGGGAGCAAGAGACCCAGTACTTC. Its protein is CASSQDREQETQYF.

A few counts support this clonotype. The rearrangement links TRBV7-2 to TRBJ1-5; D remains unclear. Germline CDR1 and CDR2: SGHTA and FQGNSA. The V end was cut by 1 base, the J end by 7 bases, with 11 bases between. This CDR3 has 14 amino acids. The CDR3 nucleotides are TGTGCCAGCAGCTTAGAACAAACAAGGCAGCCCCAGCATTTT. The encoded protein is CASSLEQTRQPQHF.

This clonotype was detected a few times. The V call is TRBV28, the J call TRBJ1-4; D unresolved. This CDR3 is built from 16 residues. Germline assignment: CDR1 MDHEN and CDR2 SYDVKM. Trimming pared 2 bases from V and 4 bases from J, leaving 14 bases between. The CDR3 loop is CASSLEQVGDNEKLFF. In DNA form, the CDR3 reads TGTGCCAGCAGTTTAGAGCAGGTTGGGGATAATGAAAAACTGTTTTTT.

This clonotype was counted only a few times. A much larger clonotype is one base distant, so this may be a read error. This chain joins TRBV19 and TRBJ1-1, with TRBD1 identical over 7 bases. The CDR3 runs to 16 residues. The germline V gene has CDR1 LNHDA and CDR2 SQIVND (reference sequence). The CDR3 region is CASSATIRGDSAEVFF. The CDR3, as DNA: TGTGCCAGTAGCGCAACAATCAGGGGGGATAGTGCTGAAGTTTTCTTT. Variable domain in full (rest from reference TRBV19 and TRBJ1-1): DGGITQSPKYLFRKEGQNVTLSCEQNLNHDAMYWYRQDPGQGLRLIYYSQIVNDFQKGDIAEGYSVSREKKESFPLTVTSAQKNPTAFYLCASSATIRGDSAEVFFGQGTRLTVV.

This clonotype was recorded at least ten times. The chain carries TRBV29-1 and TRBJ2-5, with a possible D match to TRBD1 (8 bases). The length of the CDR3 is 13 residues. The V and J ends lost 8 bases and 5 bases respectively, with 18 bases between them. Germline V CDR1 and CDR2: SQVTM, ANQGSEA. The CDR3 bases are TGCAGCTCTAAAGTACAGGGGGGGGAGACCCAGTACTTC. This sequence encodes CSSKVQGGETQYF.

This clonotype was observed many times. J is TRBJ2-2 and V is TRBV12-3 or TRBV12-4; 11 nucleotides match TRBD2. V gave up 6 bases and J gave up 6 bases; unmatched junction bases: 6. The CDR3 covers 15 residues. Written as DNA, the CDR3 is TGTGCCAGCAGACCCGGGACTAGCGGCTCCGGGGAGCTGTTTTTT. Protein product: CASRPGTSGSGELFF.

This clonotype was recorded at least ten times. The J gene is TRBJ2-5, the V gene TRBV11-2; 11 bases match TRBD2. V lost 2 bases, J lost 0 bases, and 2 bases stayed unmatched. CDR1 and CDR2 from the germline V gene are SGHAT and FQNNGV. This CDR3 region has 16 residues. CDR3 loop: CASSLLAGGNQETQYF. The CDR3 DNA reads TGTGCCAGCAGCTTATTAGCGGGGGGGAACCAAGAGACCCAGTACTTC.

The genes are TRBV18 and TRBJ2-5, with TRBD1 as a possible D gene (5 bases). This CDR3 region has 14 residues. V was clipped by 0 bases and J by 5 bases, with 10 bases between them. Germline V lookup: CDR1 KGHSH, CDR2 LQKENI. In nucleotides, the CDR3 is TGTGCCAGCTCACCACCCAGGGTTCAGGAGACCCAGTACTTC. Protein: CASSPPRVQETQYF.

This chain joins TRBV6-2 or TRBV6-3 and TRBJ2-7, with D possibly matching TRBD1 (6 bases). The CDR3 is 15 residues long. Germline V gives CDR1 MNHEY, CDR2 SVGEGT. Trimming shortened V by 11 bases and J by 1 base, and 21 bases separated the two germline ends. CDR3 amino acids: CAGGPWTAKSYEQYF. The CDR3 bases are TGTGCCGGCGGCCCGTGGACAGCGAAGTCCTACGAGCAGTACTTC.